This T cell receptor beta chain is drawn from a study of CD8 T cells in ankylosing spondylitis. V was clipped by 5 bases and J by 2 bases, with 19 bases between them. This CDR3 has 17 amino acids. In germline, CDR1 is SEHNR, CDR2 FQNEAQ (reference sequence). Each CDR3 protein gets one entry after TCRdb re-called the 5' RACE reads with MiXCR. The table shows over 700,000 distinct CDR3 sequences, with roughly 19% occurring only once. This clonotype was seen only a few times. Its antigen is undetermined. General study points: A subset of motif variants has previously been described in the synovial fluid and blood of reactive arthritis. A motif in TCR beta, a set of about eight highly homologous variants, appeared characteristic of ankylosing spondylitis blood.

The chain couples TRBV7-9 to TRBJ2-1, with D tentatively TRBD2 (5 bases). The sample consisted of blood, either unsorted or a sorted T cell fraction (not recorded which). This sequence originates from a male donor with ankylosing spondylitis. The CDR3: CASSPRRTGLTYNEQFF. The CDR3 nucleotides are TGTGCCAGCAGCCCTAGGCGGACTGGCCTGACCTACAATGAGCAGTTCTTC. Full variable domain (outside the CDR3, taken from reference TRBV7-9 and TRBJ2-1): DTGVSQNPRHKITKRGQNVTFRCDPISEHNRLYWYRQTLGQGPEFLTYFQNEAQLEKSRLLSDRFSAERPKGSFSTLEIQRTEQGDSAMYLCASSPRRTGLTYNEQFFGPGTRLTVL.